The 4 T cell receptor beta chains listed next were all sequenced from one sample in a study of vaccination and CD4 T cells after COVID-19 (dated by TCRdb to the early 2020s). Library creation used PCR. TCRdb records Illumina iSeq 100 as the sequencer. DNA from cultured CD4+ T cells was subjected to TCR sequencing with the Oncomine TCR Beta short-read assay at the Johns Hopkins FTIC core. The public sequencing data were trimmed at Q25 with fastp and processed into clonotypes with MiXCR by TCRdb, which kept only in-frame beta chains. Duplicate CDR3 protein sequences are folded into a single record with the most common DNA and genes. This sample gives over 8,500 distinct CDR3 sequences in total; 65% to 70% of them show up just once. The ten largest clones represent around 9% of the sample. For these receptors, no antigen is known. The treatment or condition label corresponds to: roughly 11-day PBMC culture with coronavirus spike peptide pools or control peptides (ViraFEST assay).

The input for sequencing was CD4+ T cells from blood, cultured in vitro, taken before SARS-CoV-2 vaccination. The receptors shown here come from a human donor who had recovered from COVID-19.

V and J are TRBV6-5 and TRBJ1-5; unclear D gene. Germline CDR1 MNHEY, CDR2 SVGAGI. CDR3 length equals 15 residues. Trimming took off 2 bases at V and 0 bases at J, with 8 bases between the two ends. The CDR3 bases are TGTGCCAGCAGTTACGGCCGGAATAGCAATCAGCCCCAGCATTTT. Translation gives CASSYGRNSNQPQHF.

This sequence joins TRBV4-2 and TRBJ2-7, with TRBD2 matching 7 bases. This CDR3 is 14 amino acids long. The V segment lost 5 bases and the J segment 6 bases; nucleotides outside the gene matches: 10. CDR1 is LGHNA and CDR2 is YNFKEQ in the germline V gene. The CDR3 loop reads CASSRGRESTEQYF. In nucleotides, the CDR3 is TGTGCCAGCAGCAGAGGGCGGGAGTCGACCGAGCAGTACTTC.

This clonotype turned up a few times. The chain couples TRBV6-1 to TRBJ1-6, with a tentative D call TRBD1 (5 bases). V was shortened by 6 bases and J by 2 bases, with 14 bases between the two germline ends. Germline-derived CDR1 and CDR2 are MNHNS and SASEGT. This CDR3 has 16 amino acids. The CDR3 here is CASSSPRATYNSPLHF. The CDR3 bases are TGTGCCAGCAGCTCACCCAGGGCGACCTATAATTCACCCCTCCACTTT.

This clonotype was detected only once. The CDR3 region has the DNA TGTGCCACCAGTGACCCCTCTAGCGGGAGGGCCGACGAGCAGTACTTC. The encoded protein is CATSDPSSGRADEQYF. The genes are TRBV24-1 and TRBJ2-7, with 12 bases that match TRBD2. The CDR3 has 16 residues. J was trimmed by 5 bases and V by 4 bases; bases with no gene match: 8. Per germline, CDR1 KGHDR and CDR2 SFDVKD.